This T cell receptor (beta chain) was recorded in a study of CD8 T cells in ankylosing spondylitis. General observations from the study: Within ankylosing spondylitis blood, a TCR beta motif made up of seven to nine highly homologous variants appeared to be characteristic. A CD8+ phenotype characterized the disease-linked clones, which were relatively rare in peripheral blood.

Using quantitative 5'-RACE with molecular barcodes, the authors made TCR beta libraries. Via MiXCR, TCRdb re-called the 5' RACE reads, giving one row per CDR3 protein. The sample has around 430,000 distinct CDR3 sequences; 15% to 20% are singletons. The ends were cut back, 1 base at V and 7 bases at J, with 15 bases in the middle. The CDR3 is 15 amino acids. Germline assignment: CDR1 SGHRS and CDR2 YFSETQ. Notes on this clonotype: Its target is unknown.

Sample: blood, either unsorted or a sorted T cell fraction (not recorded which). The J gene is TRBJ2-1, the V gene TRBV5-1; TRBD1 is a possible D gene (5 bases). This sequence originates from a male donor with ankylosing spondylitis. In nucleotides, the CDR3 is TGCGCCAGCAGCTTGAGGAATTCAAAGGGGAATGAGCAGTTCTTC. Protein sequence: CASSLRNSKGNEQFF.